Below, one T cell receptor beta chain is given with its context. This sample was included in a study of T cells after yellow fever vaccination. Germline CDR1 is LGHNA and CDR2 is YSLEER. The CDR3 runs to 16 residues. J gave up 6 bases and V 6 bases, and 10 bases lay outside the gene matches. TCRdb reprocessed the 5' RACE reads with MiXCR, giving one entry per CDR3 protein. The sample consists of some 240,000 distinct CDR3 sequences, about 5.2% of them appearing once. The genes are TRBV4-3 and TRBJ2-1; 11 positions match TRBD2. The TCR was taken from a man younger than 35 who received the YFV17D yellow fever vaccine. Sequencing was performed on CD4+ T cells sorted from PBMCs, taken on the day of the yellow fever booster vaccination. CDR3 in amino acids: CASSRMVAGGLNEQFF. Here the CDR3 DNA reads TGCGCCAGCAGTCGCATGGTAGCGGGGGGGCTCAATGAGCAGTTCTTC.